This T cell receptor beta chain emerged from a study of OX40 agonist ivuxolimab in advanced cancers. Across the study: Three patients showed partial responses: one hepatocellular carcinoma and two cutaneous melanoma cases.

This clone occurred once. Its antigen is still unknown. Germline V gene lookup returns CDR1 SGHAT and CDR2 FQDESV (reference sequence). Trimming left V 0 bases short and J 9 bases short, with 15 bases between. The CDR3 has 16 residues. Points from the study as a whole: Clonal expansion from baseline to week 6 occurred in both CD4+ and CD8+ T cells.

Repertoires were generated with immunoSEQ multiplex PCR, while TCRdb's copy carries only in-frame clones and drops some. Of about 64,000 clones detected, 80% to 90% appear once; the ten largest clones hold less than 2.5%. The material was CD4+ or CD8+ T cells sorted from blood, obtained in a trial of the OX40 agonist ivuxolimab. The J gene is TRBJ1-6, the V gene TRBV11-1, with a weak D call TRBD1 (5 bases). This clonotype was sampled from an adult with an advanced solid tumor such as melanoma, head and neck, liver or kidney cancer. The CDR3 loop is CASSLALGGRGSPLHF. For the CDR3, the DNA is TGTGCCAGCAGCTTAGCGCTGGGGGGACGAGGTTCACCCCTCCACTTT.